This T cell receptor (beta chain) was documented in a study of T cells in Graves' hyperthyroidism and ophthalmopathy. RNA transcripts gave rise to amplified TCR beta CDR3 regions. Using the HTBI primer set, a first-round RT-PCR was run on the TCR CDR3. TCRdb used MiXCR to reprocess the multiplex PCR reads, holding one entry per CDR3 protein. The sample includes about 360,000 distinct CDR3 sequences, around 13% of them seen just once. It was uncontrolled infection, other autoimmune disease, pregnancy or lactation that excluded patients. Looked up from germline, CDR1 is DFQATT and CDR2 is SNEGSKA (reference sequence). The trim removed 0 bases at V and 6 bases at J, leaving 5 bases unmatched. The CDR3 runs to 16 residues.

The sequenced sample was blood. The gene calls are TRBV20-1 and TRBJ2-1; TRBD2 agrees at 13 bases. The clonotype was recovered from a woman between 18 and 30 years old with Graves' hyperthyroidism. The CDR3 coding sequence is TGCAGTGCTAGAGACCGGGGACTAGCGGGACCCAATGAGCAGTTCTTC. Translated: CSARDRGLAGPNEQFF.